These 10 T cell receptor beta chains share one sample of origin, sequenced in a study of ipilimumab plus nivolumab after autologous stem cell transplantation. TCRdb's copy holds only in-frame clones and misses some; the assay was immunoSEQ multiplex PCR. The repertoire holds approximately 80,000 clones, with about 83% as singletons. The sequencing here drew on PBMCs, taken in a trial of ipilimumab plus nivolumab as post-transplant consolidation. The source is a male donor with diffuse large B-cell lymphoma.

This clone has only one observation. This rearrangement joins TRBV4-3 to TRBJ1-3; D is unresolved. CDR3 length: 14 amino acids. Germline V gene sequence: CDR1 LGHNA, CDR2 YSLEER. Trimming pared 0 bases from V and 0 bases from J, leaving 3 bases between. This CDR3 reads CASSQDDSGNTIYF. The CDR3 DNA sequence: TGCGCCAGCAGCCAAGATGACTCTGGAAACACCATATATTTT.

Note on this clone: Other DNA sequences from this sample encode an identical CDR3 as well. The V call is TRBV7-7, the J call TRBJ2-5; tentatively, D is TRBD1 or TRBD2 (6 bases each). The CDR3 sequence is 15 residues long. Looked up from germline, CDR1 is SSHAT and CDR2 is FNYEAQ (reference sequence). Trimming cost V 0 bases and J 1 base, with 9 bases left between them. The CDR3 DNA follows: TGTGCCAGCAGCTTAGCGGGGGGCACCCAAGAGACCCAGTACTTC. Translating gives CASSLAGGTQETQYF.

The chain carries TRBV6-1 and TRBJ2-3; TRBD1 aligns across 7 bases. Germline V gives CDR1 MNHNS, CDR2 SASEGT. This CDR3 is 13 amino acids long. J was trimmed by 1 base and V by 6 bases; bases with no gene match: 1. DNA for the CDR3: TGTGCCAGCAGAGGACAGGGCACAGATACGCAGTATTTT. Amino acids: CASRGQGTDTQYF.

For this clone: Other DNA sequences of this sample code for an identical CDR3. CDR3 amino acids: CASSPGEDQPQHF. CDR3 DNA sequence: TGTGCCAGCTCACCAGGGGAGGATCAGCCCCAGCATTTT. The chain recombines TRBV18 with TRBJ1-5; D remains ambiguous. The CDR3 consists of 13 residues. In germline, CDR1 is KGHSH, CDR2 LQKENI. Trimming left V 2 bases short and J 5 bases short, with 7 bases between. Filled out from reference TRBV18 and TRBJ1-5, the complete variable domain reads NAGVMQNPRHLVRRRGQEARLRCSPMKGHSHVYWYRQLPEEGLKFMVYLQKENIIDESGMPKERFSAEFPKEGPSILRIQQVVRGDSAAYFCASSPGEDQPQHFGDGTRLSIL.

The chain has TRBV11-1 and TRBJ1-1, with TRBD1 as a possible D gene (5 bases). V was shortened by 2 bases and J by 2 bases, with 12 bases between the two germline ends. Germline-derived CDR1 and CDR2 are SGHAT and FQDESV (reference sequence). The CDR3 length is 15 residues. CDR3 loop: CASSLRGHENTEAFF. CDR3 coding DNA: TGTGCCAGCAGCTTACGAGGACACGAAAACACTGAAGCTTTCTTT.

This rearrangement joins TRBV18 to TRBJ2-5, with 9 bases that match TRBD1. The CDR3 sequence is 15 residues long. V lost 5 bases and J lost 5; bases outside the gene matches: 9. Germline CDR1 reads KGHSH; CDR2 reads LQKENI. In nucleotides, the CDR3 is TGTGCCAGCTCAAAGATGGACAGGGGTAGTGAGACCCAGTACTTC. This gives the protein CASSKMDRGSETQYF.

The chain is built from TRBV2 and TRBJ1-1; possible D gene TRBD1, 6 bases. The CDR3 totals 16 residues. V lost 3 bases, J lost 0 bases, and 14 bases lay in between. CDR1 is SNHLY and CDR2 is FYNNEI in the germline V gene. CDR3 protein: CASSDSGQIMNTEAFF. DNA for the CDR3: TGTGCCAGCAGTGATTCGGGACAAATCATGAACACTGAAGCTTTCTTT.

V is TRBV10-2 and J is TRBJ2-3; 9 bases align to TRBD2. CDR3 length: 17 amino acids. V trimming: 0 bases; J trimming: 2 bases; junction bases outside the gene matches: 6. Germline V gives CDR1 WSHSY, CDR2 SAAADI. The CDR3 DNA follows: TGCGCCAGCAGTGAGTCGAAGCGGGGGGACCTCACAGATACGCAGTATTTT. It encodes CASSESKRGDLTDTQYF.

The chain joins TRBV9 to TRBJ2-7; 11 nucleotides agree with TRBD2. CDR3 length: 15 residues. Unmatched junction bases numbered 5, after V lost 3 bases and J lost 3 bases. CDR1 is SGDLS and CDR2 is YYNGEE in the germline V gene. Written as DNA, the CDR3 is TGTGCCAGCAGCGCCCTCGGGACTAGCGGCTACGAGCAGTACTTC. As protein: CASSALGTSGYEQYF.

A few counts support this clone. The rearrangement uses TRBV27 and TRBJ2-5; the D is unclear. The CDR3 has 13 amino acids. Germline CDR1 MNHEY, CDR2 SMNVEV (reference sequence). V gave up 5 bases and J gave up 5 bases, with 12 bases separating them. The CDR3 bases are TGTGCCAGCAGTCCCCAGGTCTGGGAGACCCAGTACTTC. It translates to CASSPQVWETQYF.